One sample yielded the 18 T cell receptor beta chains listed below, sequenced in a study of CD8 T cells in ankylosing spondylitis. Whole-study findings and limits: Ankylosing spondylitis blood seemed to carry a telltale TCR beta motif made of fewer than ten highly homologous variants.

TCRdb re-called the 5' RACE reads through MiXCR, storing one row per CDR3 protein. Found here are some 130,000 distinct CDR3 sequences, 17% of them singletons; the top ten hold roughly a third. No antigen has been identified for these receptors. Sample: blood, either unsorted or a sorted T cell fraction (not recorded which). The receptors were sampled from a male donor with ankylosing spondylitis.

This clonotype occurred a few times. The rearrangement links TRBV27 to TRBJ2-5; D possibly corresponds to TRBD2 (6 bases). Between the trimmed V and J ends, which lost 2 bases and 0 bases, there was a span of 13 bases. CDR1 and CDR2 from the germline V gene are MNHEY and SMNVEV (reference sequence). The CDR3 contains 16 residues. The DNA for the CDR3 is TGTGCCAGCAGTTTAGATGGGGGGATGTACCAAGAGACCCAGTACTTC. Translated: CASSLDGGMYQETQYF.

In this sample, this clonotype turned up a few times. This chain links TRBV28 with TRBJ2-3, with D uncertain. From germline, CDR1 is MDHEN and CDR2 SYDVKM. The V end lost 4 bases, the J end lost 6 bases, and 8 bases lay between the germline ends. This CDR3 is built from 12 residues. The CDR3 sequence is CASSWYGDTQYF. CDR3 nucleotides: TGTGCCAGCAGTTGGTACGGGGATACGCAGTATTTT.

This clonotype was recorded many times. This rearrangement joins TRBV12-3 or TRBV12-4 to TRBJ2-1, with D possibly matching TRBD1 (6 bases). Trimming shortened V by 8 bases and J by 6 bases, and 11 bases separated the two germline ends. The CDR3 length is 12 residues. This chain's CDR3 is CASRDNSNEQFF. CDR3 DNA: TGTGCCAGCCGGGACAACAGCAATGAGCAGTTCTTC.

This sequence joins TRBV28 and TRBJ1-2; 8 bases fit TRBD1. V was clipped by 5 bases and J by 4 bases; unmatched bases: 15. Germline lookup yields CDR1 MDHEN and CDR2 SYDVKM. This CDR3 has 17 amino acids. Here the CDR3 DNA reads TGTGCCAGCAGTGTATCCGCGGACAGGGATTTAACCTATGGCTACACCTTC. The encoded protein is CASSVSADRDLTYGYTF.

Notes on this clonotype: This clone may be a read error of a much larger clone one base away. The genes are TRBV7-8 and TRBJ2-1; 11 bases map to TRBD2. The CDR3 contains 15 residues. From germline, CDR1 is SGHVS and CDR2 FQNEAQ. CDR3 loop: CASSELAGEGNELFF. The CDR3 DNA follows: TGTGCCAGCAGCGAACTAGCGGGAGAGGGCAATGAGCTGTTCTTC.

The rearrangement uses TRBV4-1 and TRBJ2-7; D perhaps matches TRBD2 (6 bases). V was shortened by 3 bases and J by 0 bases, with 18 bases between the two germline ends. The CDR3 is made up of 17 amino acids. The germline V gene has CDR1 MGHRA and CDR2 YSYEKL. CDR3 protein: CASSQAPGLKGSYEQYF. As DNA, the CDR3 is TGCGCCAGCAGCCAGGCTCCGGGACTCAAGGGCTCCTACGAGCAGTACTTC.

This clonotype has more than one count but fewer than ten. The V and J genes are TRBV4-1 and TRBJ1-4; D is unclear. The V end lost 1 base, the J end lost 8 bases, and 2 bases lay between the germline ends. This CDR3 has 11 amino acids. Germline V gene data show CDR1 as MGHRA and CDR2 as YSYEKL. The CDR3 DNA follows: TGCGCCAGCAGCCAAGCGGAAAAACTGTTTTTT. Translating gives CASSQAEKLFF.

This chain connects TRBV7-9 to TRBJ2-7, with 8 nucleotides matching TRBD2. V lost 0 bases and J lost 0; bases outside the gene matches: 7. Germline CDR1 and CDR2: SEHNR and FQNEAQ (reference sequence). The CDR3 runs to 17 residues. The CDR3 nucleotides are TGTGCCAGCAGCTTAGCAGAAACTAGCGGCAGCTCCTACGAGCAGTACTTC. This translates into CASSLAETSGSSYEQYF.

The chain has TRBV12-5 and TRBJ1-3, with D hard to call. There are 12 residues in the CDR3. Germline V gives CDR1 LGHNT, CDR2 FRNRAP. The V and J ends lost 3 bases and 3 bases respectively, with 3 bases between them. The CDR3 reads CASGFDGNTIYF. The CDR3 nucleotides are TGTGCTAGTGGTTTCGATGGAAACACCATATATTTT.

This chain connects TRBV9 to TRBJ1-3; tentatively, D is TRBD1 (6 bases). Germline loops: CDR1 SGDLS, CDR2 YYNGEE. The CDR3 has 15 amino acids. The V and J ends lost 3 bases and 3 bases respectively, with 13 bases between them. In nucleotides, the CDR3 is TGTGCCAGCAGCGACGGGGGCAAAGGTGGAAACACCATATATTTT. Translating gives CASSDGGKGGNTIYF.

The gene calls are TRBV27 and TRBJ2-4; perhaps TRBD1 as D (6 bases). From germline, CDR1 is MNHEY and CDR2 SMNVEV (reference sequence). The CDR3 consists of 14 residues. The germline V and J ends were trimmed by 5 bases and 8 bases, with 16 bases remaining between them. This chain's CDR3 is CASSPGQWGDIQYF. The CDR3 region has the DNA TGTGCCAGCAGTCCCGGACAGTGGGGCGACATTCAGTACTTC.

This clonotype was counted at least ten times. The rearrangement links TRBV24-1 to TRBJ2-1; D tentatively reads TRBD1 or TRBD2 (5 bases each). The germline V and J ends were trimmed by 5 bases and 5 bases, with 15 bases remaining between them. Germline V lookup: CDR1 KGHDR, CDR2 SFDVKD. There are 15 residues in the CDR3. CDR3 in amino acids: CATSGAGAWDNEQFF. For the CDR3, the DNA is TGTGCCACCAGTGGCGCCGGGGCTTGGGACAATGAGCAGTTCTTC.

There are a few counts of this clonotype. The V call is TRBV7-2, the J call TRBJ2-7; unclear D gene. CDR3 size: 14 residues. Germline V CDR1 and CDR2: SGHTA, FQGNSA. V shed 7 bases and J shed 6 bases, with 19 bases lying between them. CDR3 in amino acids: CASTPISLGTEQYF. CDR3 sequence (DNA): TGTGCCAGCACCCCAATTTCCCTAGGAACCGAGCAGTACTTC.

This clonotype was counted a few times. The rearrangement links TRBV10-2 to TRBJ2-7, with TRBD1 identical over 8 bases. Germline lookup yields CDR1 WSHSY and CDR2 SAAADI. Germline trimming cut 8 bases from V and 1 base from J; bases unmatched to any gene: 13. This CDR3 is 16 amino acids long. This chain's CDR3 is CASGGAGGRASYEQYF. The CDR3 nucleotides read TGCGCCAGCGGAGGGGCAGGGGGCCGGGCTTCCTACGAGCAGTACTTC.

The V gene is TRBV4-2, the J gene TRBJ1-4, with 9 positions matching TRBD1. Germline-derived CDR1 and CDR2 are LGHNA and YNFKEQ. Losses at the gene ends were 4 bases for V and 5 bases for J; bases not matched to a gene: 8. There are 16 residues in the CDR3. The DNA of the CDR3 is TGTGCCAGCAGCCGCCGGAGGGACAGGGCCAATGAAAAACTGTTTTTT. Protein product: CASSRRRDRANEKLFF.

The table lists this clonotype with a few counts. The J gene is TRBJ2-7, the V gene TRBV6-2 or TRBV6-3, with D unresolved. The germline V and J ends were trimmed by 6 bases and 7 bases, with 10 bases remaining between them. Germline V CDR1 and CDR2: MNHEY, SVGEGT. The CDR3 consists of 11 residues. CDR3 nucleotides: TGTGCCAGCAGATGGGATTGGGAGCAGTACTTC. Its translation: CASRWDWEQYF.

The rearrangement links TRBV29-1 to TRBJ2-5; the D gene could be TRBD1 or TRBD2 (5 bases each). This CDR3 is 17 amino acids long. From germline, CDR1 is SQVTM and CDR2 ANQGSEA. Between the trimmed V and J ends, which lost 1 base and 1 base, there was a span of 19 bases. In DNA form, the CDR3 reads TGCAGCGTTGAAGGGGGGTCTAGTTCGTCAACCCAAGAGACCCAGTACTTC. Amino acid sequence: CSVEGGSSSSTQETQYF.

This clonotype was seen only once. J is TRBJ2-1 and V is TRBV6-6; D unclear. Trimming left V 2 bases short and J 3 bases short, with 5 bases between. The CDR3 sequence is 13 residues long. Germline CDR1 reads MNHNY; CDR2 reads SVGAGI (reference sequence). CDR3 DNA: TGTGCCAGCAGTTACGGGAACTACAATGAGCAGTTCTTC. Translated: CASSYGNYNEQFF.